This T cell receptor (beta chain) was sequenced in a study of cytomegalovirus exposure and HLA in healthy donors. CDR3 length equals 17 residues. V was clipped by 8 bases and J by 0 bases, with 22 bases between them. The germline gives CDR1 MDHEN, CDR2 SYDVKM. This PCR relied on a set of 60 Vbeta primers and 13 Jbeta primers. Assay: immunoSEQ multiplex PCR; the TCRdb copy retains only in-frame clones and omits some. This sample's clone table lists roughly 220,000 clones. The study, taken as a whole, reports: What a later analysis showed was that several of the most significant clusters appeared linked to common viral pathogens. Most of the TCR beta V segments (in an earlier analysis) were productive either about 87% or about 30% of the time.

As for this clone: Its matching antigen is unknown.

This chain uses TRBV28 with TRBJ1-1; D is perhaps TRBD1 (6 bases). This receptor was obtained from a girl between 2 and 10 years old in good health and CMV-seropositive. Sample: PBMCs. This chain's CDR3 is CASALPPPGHMNTEAFF. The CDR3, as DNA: TGTGCCAGCGCATTACCGCCCCCGGGACACATGAACACTGAAGCTTTCTTT.